One sample yielded the 29 T cell receptor beta chains listed below, sequenced in a study of cytomegalovirus exposure and HLA in healthy donors. The PCR had 60 Vbeta and 13 Jbeta primers. The assay was immunoSEQ multiplex PCR, and TCRdb's table has in-frame clones only and misses some. Of some 130,000 clones detected, 80% appear once; the ten largest clones hold just over 1%. The sample taken for sequencing was PBMCs. These receptors all come from a human donor in good health.

This clone has only one observation. The chain couples TRBV5-1 to TRBJ1-4, with 8 bases identical to TRBD1. With 0 bases clipped from V and 7 bases from J, the junction kept 5 bases outside the gene matches. Germline CDR1 reads SGHRS; CDR2 reads YFSETQ. CDR3 size: 15 residues. CDR3 in DNA: TGCGCCAGCAGCTTGGGCCAGGGGGCGGGTGAAAAACTGTTTTTT. Protein: CASSLGQGAGEKLFF.

This rearrangement joins TRBV5-6 to TRBJ1-1, with a tentative D call TRBD1 (6 bases). Germline CDR1 and CDR2: SGHDT and YYEEEE. Trimming left V 0 bases short and J 6 bases short, with 18 bases between. The CDR3 runs to 16 residues. The CDR3 spells CASSLEGELDPPEAFF. The CDR3 nucleotides read TGTGCCAGCAGCTTGGAGGGGGAGCTGGACCCCCCTGAAGCTTTCTTT.

A word on this clone: Mismatch with germline at one junction end may stem from a read error. CDR3 DNA: TGTTCCAGCAGCTTATCCGGGAATGAGCAGTTCTTC. It specifies CSSSLSGNEQFF. The chain couples TRBV7-9 to TRBJ2-1; D remains unclear. CDR1 is SEHNR and CDR2 is FQNEAQ in the germline V gene (reference sequence). This CDR3 region has 12 residues. The entire variable domain, with the rest obtained from reference TRBV7-9 and TRBJ2-1, is as follows: DTGVSQNPRHKITKRGQNVTFRCDPISEHNRLYWYRQTLGQGPEFLTYFQNEAQLEKSRLLSDRFSAERPKGSFSTLEIQRTEQGDSAMYLCSSSLSGNEQFFGPGTRLTVL.

The chain links TRBV5-1 to TRBJ1-1, with 7 bases aligning to TRBD1. CDR1 and CDR2 (germline): SGHRS, YFSETQ. Unmatched junction bases numbered 6, after V lost 2 bases and J lost 5 bases. The CDR3 contains 14 residues. CDR3 sequence reads: CASSFEGARTEAFF. The DNA of the CDR3 is TGCGCCAGCAGCTTTGAGGGGGCAAGGACTGAAGCTTTCTTT.

In DNA form, the CDR3 reads TGTGCCAGCAGTGAAGCGCGGGACAGGGTAGCCAAAAACATTCAGTACTTC. This codes for CASSEARDRVAKNIQYF. The chain combines TRBV2 with TRBJ2-4, with 9 bases matching TRBD1. Germline V gene sequence: CDR1 SNHLY, CDR2 FYNNEI. There are 17 residues in the CDR3. Trimming at V came to 0 bases and at J to 0 bases, leaving 3 bases not matched to a gene.

This chain links TRBV27 with TRBJ2-3, with D possibly matching TRBD1 (6 bases). Trimming took off 2 bases at V and 3 bases at J, with 12 bases between the two ends. Germline-derived CDR1 and CDR2 are MNHEY and SMNVEV (reference sequence). The CDR3 is 15 residues long. CDR3: CASSLEDRWTDTQYF. The CDR3 DNA reads as TGTGCCAGCAGTTTAGAAGACAGGTGGACAGATACGCAGTATTTT.

In regard to this clone: Only one base separates this from a far larger clonotype, so it likely reflects a read error. The rearrangement links TRBV7-9 to TRBJ2-7, with TRBD2 matching 9 bases. The CDR3 covers 16 residues. Germline values: CDR1 SEHNR, CDR2 FQNEAQ (reference sequence). CDR3: CSSSQDQGGGASEQYF. The DNA of the CDR3 is TGTTCCAGCAGCCAAGATCAGGGCGGGGGGGCTTCCGAGCAGTACTTC.

The genes are TRBV19 and TRBJ2-3, with 7 bases identical to TRBD2. J was trimmed by 0 bases and V by 4 bases; bases with no gene match: 7. Germline V gene data show CDR1 as LNHDA and CDR2 as SQIVND (reference sequence). This CDR3 has 16 residues. The CDR3 loop reads CASSTGGDLSTDTQYF. The CDR3 bases are TGTGCCAGTAGTACTGGGGGGGACCTGAGCACAGATACGCAGTATTTT.

The CDR3 reads CASSQEGTRGGDTIYF. CDR3 in DNA: TGTGCCAGCAGCCAAGAGGGAACGCGGGGAGGTGACACCATATATTTT. The chain links TRBV4-2 to TRBJ1-3; no clear D. The CDR3 totals 16 residues. V shed 0 bases and J shed 8 bases, with 17 bases lying between them. The germline gives CDR1 LGHNA, CDR2 YNFKEQ.

The rearrangement links TRBV19 to TRBJ2-1, with D perhaps matching TRBD2 (6 bases). V was pared by 3 bases and J by 8 bases, with 11 bases between. This CDR3 spans 13 amino acids. Germline V gene sequence: CDR1 LNHDA, CDR2 SQIVND (reference sequence). The CDR3 coding sequence is TGTGCCAGTAGTATGCGGGGCGCCTATGAGCAGTTCTTC. Amino acid sequence: CASSMRGAYEQFF.

This clone was recorded only once. The chain couples TRBV28 to TRBJ1-2, with TRBD1 as a possible D gene (6 bases). V gave up 6 bases and J gave up 4 bases, with 15 bases separating them. CDR1 and CDR2 (germline): MDHEN, SYDVKM. This CDR3 has 14 amino acids. Here the CDR3 DNA reads TGTGCCAGCAGCACCGCTGACAGGACCTATGGCTACACCTTC. Protein sequence: CASSTADRTYGYTF.

This chain joins TRBV2 and TRBJ1-5; D call uncertain. This CDR3 has 15 amino acids. The germline CDR1 and CDR2 sequences are SNHLY and FYNNEI. V was trimmed by 1 base and J by 0 bases, leaving 7 bases between them. CDR3 amino acids: CASSEEEGSNQPQHF. CDR3 bases: TGTGCCAGCAGTGAAGAAGAGGGTAGCAATCAGCCCCAGCATTTT. The full variable domain, completed using reference TRBV2 and TRBJ1-5, is EPEVTQTPSHQVTQMGQEVILRCVPISNHLYFYWYRQILGQKVEFLVSFYNNEISEKSEIFDDQFSVERPDGSNFTLKIRSTKLEDSAMYFCASSEEEGSNQPQHFGDGTRLSIL.

In nucleotides, the CDR3 is TGTGCCAGCAGTGAAGCGGAGGTCCTAGCGGGGGGTTCAGAGTATTTT. This codes for CASSEAEVLAGGSEYF. This chain joins TRBV6-1 and TRBJ2-3; 11 bases fit TRBD2. The length of the CDR3 is 16 residues. The V segment lost 0 bases and the J segment 13 bases; nucleotides outside the gene matches: 12. Germline-derived CDR1 and CDR2 are MNHNS and SASEGT.

The chain couples TRBV14 to TRBJ1-2; possible D gene TRBD1, 6 bases. Per germline, CDR1 SGHDN and CDR2 FVKESK. The ends were cut back, 4 bases at V and 2 bases at J, with 14 bases in the middle. CDR3 size: 15 residues. CDR3 region: CASSLQGAANYGYTF. The CDR3 DNA follows: TGTGCCAGCAGCCTACAGGGAGCGGCGAACTATGGCTACACCTTC.

The CDR3: CASSPLSRSRGAFF. CDR3 DNA sequence: TGCGCCAGCAGCCCCCTTAGCCGATCTCGAGGAGCTTTCTTT. This chain links TRBV4-1 with TRBJ1-1, with unresolved D. The germline gives CDR1 MGHRA, CDR2 YSYEKL. V lost 4 bases to trimming and J lost 10 bases, with 19 bases between them. The CDR3 sequence is 14 residues long.

The chain combines TRBV6-5 with TRBJ1-4, with no clear D. Trimming removed 0 bases from V and 7 bases from J, with 6 bases in between. The CDR3 is 13 amino acids. CDR1 MNHEY and CDR2 SVGAGI come from the germline V gene. The chain's CDR3 is CASSYSSSEKLFF. The CDR3 nucleotides read TGTGCCAGCAGTTACTCATCTAGTGAAAAACTGTTTTTT.

The rearrangement links TRBV11-2 to TRBJ1-5; D is perhaps TRBD1 (5 bases). V lost 5 bases and J lost 2, with 19 bases in between. This CDR3 has 17 amino acids. The V gene's germline CDR1 is SGHAT and CDR2 FQNNGV. Written as DNA, the CDR3 is TGTGCCAGCAGCCAAGCATGGCAGGGTGGTGGCAATCAGCCCCAGCATTTT. Translated, it gives CASSQAWQGGGNQPQHF.

The chain is built from TRBV6-5 and TRBJ1-4; tentatively, D is TRBD1 (5 bases). V lost 6 bases to trimming and J lost 8 bases, with 16 bases between them. The germline CDR1 and CDR2 sequences are MNHEY and SVGAGI. The CDR3 loop spans 14 amino acids. CDR3 bases: TGTGCCAGCAGGGGGACTTACGCAAGGGAAAAACTGTTTTTT. This sequence encodes CASRGTYAREKLFF.

This clone occurred a few times. The chain combines TRBV7-9 with TRBJ2-7; 8 bases map to TRBD1. V shed 5 bases, J shed 3 bases, and the junction held 12 bases outside the gene matches. The germline V gene has CDR1 SEHNR and CDR2 FQNEAQ (reference sequence). The CDR3 totals 16 residues. The chain's CDR3 is CASSRSQRTGHYEQYF. The CDR3 DNA sequence: TGTGCCAGCAGCCGATCGCAACGGACAGGGCACTACGAGCAGTACTTC.

This clone was found a few times. V and J are TRBV5-6 and TRBJ1-2; unclear D gene. Trimming took off 3 bases at V and 4 bases at J, with 19 bases between the two ends. The CDR3 spans 16 residues. Germline lookup yields CDR1 SGHDT and CDR2 YYEEEE. The DNA for the CDR3 is TGTGCCAGCAGCTGGGGAGTACAGAGCGTAGCCTATGGCTACACCTTC. Amino acids: CASSWGVQSVAYGYTF.

This clone was seen just once. The gene calls are TRBV13 and TRBJ2-3; TRBD1 might be the D (5 bases). CDR3 length: 13 amino acids. Trimming removed 3 bases at V and 5 bases at J, with 9 bases between. Per germline, CDR1 PRHDT and CDR2 FYEKMQ (reference sequence). CDR3 in amino acids: CASSFSGIDTQYF. The CDR3 DNA reads TGTGCCAGCAGCTTTTCAGGGATAGATACGCAGTATTTT.

The chain recombines TRBV27 with TRBJ2-3, with 9 bases fitting TRBD1. The CDR3 is 15 amino acids. V was clipped by 6 bases and J by 8 bases; unmatched bases: 12. The germline CDR1 and CDR2 sequences are MNHEY and SMNVEV (reference sequence). CDR3 residues: CASSPRQGELGTQYF. The CDR3, as DNA: TGTGCCAGCAGCCCCAGACAGGGGGAATTAGGTACGCAGTATTTT.

The chain has TRBV11-3 and TRBJ2-1; weak D call: TRBD2 (6 bases). Per the germline V gene, CDR1 is SGHNT and CDR2 is YENEEA. This CDR3 comprises 15 residues. Trimming pared 5 bases from V and 9 bases from J, leaving 20 bases between. The DNA for the CDR3 is TGTGCCAGCAGCCCACGGGGCGGGGACGAGAGTGAGCAGTTCTTC. Translated, it gives CASSPRGGDESEQFF.

This chain joins TRBV5-1 and TRBJ2-5, with 9 bases matching TRBD1. The CDR3 has 16 amino acids. Germline V CDR1 and CDR2: SGHRS, YFSETQ. Trimming removed 3 bases from V and 4 bases from J; junction bases left unmatched: 10. CDR3 in amino acids: CASSWVTGTGLETQYF. CDR3 in DNA: TGCGCCAGCAGCTGGGTAACCGGGACAGGGCTAGAGACCCAGTACTTC.

The rearrangement links TRBV28 to TRBJ1-1, with D possibly matching TRBD1 (6 bases). With 6 bases removed from V and 6 bases from J, the gap between germline ends came to 14 bases. CDR3 size: 13 residues. Germline V gives CDR1 MDHEN, CDR2 SYDVKM. The CDR3 is CASRSGVEPEAFF. CDR3 DNA: TGTGCCAGCAGGTCAGGGGTGGAACCTGAAGCTTTCTTT.

This clone was observed once. This chain connects TRBV4-1 to TRBJ2-5; 12 bases are a match to TRBD1. The ends lost 3 bases at V and 5 bases at J; junction bases unmatched: 7. The CDR3 loop spans 16 amino acids. Looked up from germline, CDR1 is MGHRA and CDR2 is YSYEKL. CDR3 DNA sequence: TGCGCCAGCAGCCATCCGGGACAGGGGGCGCGGGAGACCCAGTACTTC. This codes for CASSHPGQGARETQYF.

The chain recombines TRBV7-2 with TRBJ1-1; D may be TRBD1 (5 bases). Germline assignment: CDR1 SGHTA and CDR2 FQGNSA. The V end lost 2 bases, the J end lost 3 bases, and 7 bases lay between the germline ends. The CDR3 consists of 13 residues. CDR3 sequence (DNA): TGTGCCAGCAGCTTAAGCAGGGACACTGAAGCTTTCTTT. Protein product: CASSLSRDTEAFF.

This chain uses TRBV7-8 with TRBJ1-5, with 7 bases aligning to TRBD1. The CDR3 is 14 amino acids. Germline values: CDR1 SGHVS, CDR2 FQNEAQ. The V gene end was trimmed by 5 bases and the J gene end by 4 bases; junction bases not matched to a gene: 5. CDR3 sequence (DNA): TGTGCCAGCAGCGATAACAGGGGAAATCAGCCCCAGCATTTT. Its translation is CASSDNRGNQPQHF.

V and J are TRBV13 and TRBJ2-2; TRBD1 matches 9 bases. The CDR3 runs 16 residues. V shed 5 bases, J shed 2 bases, and the junction held 6 bases outside the gene matches. From germline, CDR1 is PRHDT and CDR2 FYEKMQ (reference sequence). The CDR3 DNA reads as TGTGCCAGCAGCATTAGGACAGGGGCCAACACCGGGGAGCTGTTTTTT. Protein: CASSIRTGANTGELFF.